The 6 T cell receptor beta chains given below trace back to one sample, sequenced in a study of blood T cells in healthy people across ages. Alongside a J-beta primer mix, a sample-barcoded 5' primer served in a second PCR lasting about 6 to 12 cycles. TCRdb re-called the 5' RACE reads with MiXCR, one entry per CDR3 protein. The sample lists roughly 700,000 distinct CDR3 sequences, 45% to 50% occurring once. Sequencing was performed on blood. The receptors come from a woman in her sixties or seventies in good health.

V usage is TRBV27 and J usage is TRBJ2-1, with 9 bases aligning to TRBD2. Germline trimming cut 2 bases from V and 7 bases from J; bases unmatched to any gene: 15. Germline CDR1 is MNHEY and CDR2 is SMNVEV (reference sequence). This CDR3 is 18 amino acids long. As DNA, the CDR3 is TGTGCCAGCAGTTTAGAGTCGCGCGGGAGGGCCGGCGGGAATGAGCAGTTCTTC. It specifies CASSLESRGRAGGNEQFF.

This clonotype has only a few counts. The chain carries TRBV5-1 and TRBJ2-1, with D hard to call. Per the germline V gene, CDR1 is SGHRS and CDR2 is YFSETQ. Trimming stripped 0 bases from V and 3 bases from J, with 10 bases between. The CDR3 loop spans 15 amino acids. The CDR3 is CASSLDGRNYNEQFF. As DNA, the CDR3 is TGCGCCAGCAGCTTGGATGGCAGAAACTACAATGAGCAGTTCTTC.

CDR3: CASSLRGARSLHF. CDR3 bases: TGTGCCAGCAGCTTAAGGGGAGCCAGATCCCTCCACTTT. The rearrangement links TRBV7-2 to TRBJ1-6; D may be TRBD1 (5 bases). Deletions cut 2 bases from V and 14 bases from J, with 13 bases between. Per germline, CDR1 SGHTA and CDR2 FQGNSA. This CDR3 comprises 13 residues. Variable domain in full (rest from reference TRBV7-2 and TRBJ1-6): GAGVSQSPSNKVTEKGKDVELRCDPISGHTALYWYRQSLGQGLEFLIYFQGNSAPDKSGLPSDRFSAERTGGSVSTLTIQRTQQEDSAVYLCASSLRGARSLHFGNGTRLTVT.

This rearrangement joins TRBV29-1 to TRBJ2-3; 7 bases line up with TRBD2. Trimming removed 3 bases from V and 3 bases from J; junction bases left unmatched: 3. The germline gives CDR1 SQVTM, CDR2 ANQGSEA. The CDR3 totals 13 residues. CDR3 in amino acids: CSVERERTDTQYF. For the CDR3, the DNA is TGCAGCGTTGAGCGGGAGAGAACAGATACGCAGTATTTT.

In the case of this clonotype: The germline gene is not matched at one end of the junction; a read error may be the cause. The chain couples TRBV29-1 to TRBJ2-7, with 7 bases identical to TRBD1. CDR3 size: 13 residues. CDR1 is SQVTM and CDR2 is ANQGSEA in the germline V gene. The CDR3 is CSVGNRGSYERYF. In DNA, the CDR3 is TGCAGCGTGGGGAACAGGGGCTCCTACGAGCGGTACTTC.

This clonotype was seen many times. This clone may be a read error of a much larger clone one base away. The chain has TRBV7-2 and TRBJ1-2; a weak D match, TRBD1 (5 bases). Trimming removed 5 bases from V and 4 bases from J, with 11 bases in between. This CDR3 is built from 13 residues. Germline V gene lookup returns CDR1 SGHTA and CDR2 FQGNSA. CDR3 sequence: CASSVLTAYGYTF. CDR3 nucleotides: TGTGCCAGCAGCGTATTGACAGCCTATGGCTACACCTTC.